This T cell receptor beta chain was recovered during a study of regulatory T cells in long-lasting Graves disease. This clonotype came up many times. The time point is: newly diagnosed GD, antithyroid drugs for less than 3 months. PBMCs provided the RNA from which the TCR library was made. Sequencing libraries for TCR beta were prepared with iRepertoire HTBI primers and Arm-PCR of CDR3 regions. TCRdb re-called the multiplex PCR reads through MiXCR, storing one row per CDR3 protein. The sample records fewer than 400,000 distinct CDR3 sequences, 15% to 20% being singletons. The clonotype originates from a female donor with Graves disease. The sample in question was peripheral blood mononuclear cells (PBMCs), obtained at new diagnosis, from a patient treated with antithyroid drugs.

CDR3: CASRWDSATDTQYF. CDR3 nucleotides: TGTGCCAGCAGGTGGGACTCCGCAACAGATACGCAGTATTTT. The rearrangement uses TRBV2 and TRBJ2-3; TRBD2 is a possible D gene (6 bases). The ends were cut back, 6 bases at V and 3 bases at J, with 13 bases in the middle. The germline CDR1 and CDR2 sequences are SNHLY and FYNNEI. This CDR3 spans 14 amino acids.